One sample yielded the 29 T cell receptor beta chains listed below, sequenced in a study of blood T cells in healthy people across ages. Next came a second PCR, run for about 7 to 11 cycles, which used a sample-barcoded 5' primer along with a J-beta primer mix. TCRdb recomputed calls from the 5' RACE reads with MiXCR, one row per CDR3 protein. This sample yields roughly 1.5 million distinct CDR3 sequences, of which approximately 43% are seen a single time; just over 4% belongs to the top ten. The sequenced material came from blood. These TCRs come from a woman aged 18-29 years in good health.

The table lists this clonotype with a few counts. The J gene is TRBJ2-5, the V gene TRBV5-1; D gene unclear. The CDR3 length is 12 residues. CDR1 and CDR2 (germline): SGHRS, YFSETQ. V lost 5 bases, J lost 2 bases, and 7 bases lay in between. CDR3 amino acids: CASRETQETQYF. CDR3 sequence (DNA): TGCGCCAGCAGGGAGACACAAGAGACCCAGTACTTC.

J is TRBJ2-3 and V is TRBV7-2; either TRBD1 or TRBD2 may supply D (5 bases each). CDR1 SGHTA and CDR2 FQGNSA come from the germline V gene. The CDR3 extends over 15 amino acids. The V end lost 10 bases, the J end lost 3 bases, and 20 bases lay between the germline ends. DNA for the CDR3: TGTGCCACCGGGACGGGGTTTTGGGGGACAGATACGCAGTATTTT. Translation: CATGTGFWGTDTQYF.

This clonotype occurred a few times. The rearrangement uses TRBV13 and TRBJ1-2; D gene uncertain. Germline V gives CDR1 PRHDT, CDR2 FYEKMQ (reference sequence). The CDR3 is 13 amino acids. With 0 bases removed from V and 6 bases from J, the gap between germline ends came to 8 bases. The CDR3 coding sequence is TGTGCCAGCAGCTTAGGGGATTCCCATGGCTACACCTTC. It translates to CASSLGDSHGYTF.

This clonotype showed up just once. J is TRBJ2-5 and V is TRBV6-2 or TRBV6-3, with 7 bases identical to TRBD2. In germline, CDR1 is MNHEY, CDR2 SVGEGT. Germline trimming cut 2 bases from V and 4 bases from J; bases unmatched to any gene: 4. The CDR3 runs 14 residues. CDR3 protein: CASSYGLAAETQYF. The CDR3 region has the DNA TGTGCCAGCAGTTACGGTCTAGCGGCAGAGACCCAGTACTTC.

V gene TRBV6-2 or TRBV6-3 combines with J gene TRBJ2-5; no clear D gene. The germline gives CDR1 MNHEY, CDR2 SVGEGT. The V end lost 5 bases, the J end lost 1 base, and 17 bases lay between the germline ends. The CDR3 covers 16 residues. The CDR3 loop is CASSGHGQSFQETQYF. Written as DNA, the CDR3 is TGTGCCAGCAGTGGGCATGGGCAGTCCTTCCAAGAGACCCAGTACTTC.

The V gene is TRBV28, the J gene TRBJ2-2; D gene uncertain. The germline CDR1 and CDR2 sequences are MDHEN and SYDVKM. Trimming removed 1 base from V and 2 bases from J, with 11 bases in between. The CDR3 is made up of 16 amino acids. CDR3 coding DNA: TGTGCCAGCAGTTTATTACGGGCCCTAAACACCGGGGAGCTGTTTTTT. Residues: CASSLLRALNTGELFF.

The chain is built from TRBV7-2 and TRBJ2-1; the D is unclear. CDR1 is SGHTA and CDR2 is FQGNSA in the germline V gene. The CDR3 is 16 amino acids. The ends were cut back, 2 bases at V and 6 bases at J, with 17 bases in the middle. The CDR3 here is CASSLNSATGRNEQFF. As DNA, the CDR3 is TGTGCCAGCAGCTTAAACTCTGCGACCGGCCGCAATGAGCAGTTCTTC.

The rearrangement uses TRBV6-5 and TRBJ2-3; 12 bases agree with TRBD2. The CDR3 extends over 15 amino acids. Losses at the gene ends were 0 bases for V and 8 bases for J; bases not matched to a gene: 3. Germline lookup yields CDR1 MNHEY and CDR2 SVGAGI. The CDR3 loop is CASSYSTSGRGTQYF. The CDR3 region has the DNA TGTGCCAGCAGTTACTCGACTAGCGGGAGAGGTACGCAGTATTTT.

V is TRBV12-3 or TRBV12-4 and J is TRBJ1-2; D is undetermined. This CDR3 has 12 amino acids. V was shortened by 3 bases and J by 6 bases, with 8 bases between the two germline ends. CDR3 protein: CASSLVAHGYTF. For the CDR3, the DNA is TGTGCCAGCAGTTTGGTGGCGCATGGCTACACCTTC.

The gene calls are TRBV7-2 and TRBJ1-3; D is ambiguous. The CDR3 runs to 15 residues. Germline V gene lookup returns CDR1 SGHTA and CDR2 FQGNSA. V lost 2 bases and J lost 0, with 8 bases in between. In DNA form, the CDR3 reads TGTGCCAGCAGCTTAAGCGGCGGCTCTGGAAACACCATATATTTT. Its protein product is CASSLSGGSGNTIYF.

The V and J genes are TRBV4-3 and TRBJ2-2, with D hard to call. The V gene lost 4 bases and the J gene lost 7 bases, with 10 bases spanning the gap. The CDR3 contains 13 residues. Looked up from germline, CDR1 is LGHNA and CDR2 is YSLEER. The CDR3 DNA is TGCGCCAGCAGCCTGCAAAGGTTCGGGGAGCTGTTTTTT. Amino acids: CASSLQRFGELFF.

The CDR3 bases are TGTGCCAGCAGCTTTTCCGGACGGTACAATCAGCCCCAGCATTTT. Protein product: CASSFSGRYNQPQHF. The chain employs TRBV5-6 and TRBJ1-5; D gene unclear. Per the germline V gene, CDR1 is SGHDT and CDR2 is YYEEEE. The CDR3 runs 15 residues. The ends were cut back, 2 bases at V and 3 bases at J, with 12 bases in the middle.

The chain carries TRBV5-8 and TRBJ2-7; tentative D call: TRBD1 (6 bases). Trimming shortened V by 0 bases and J by 4 bases, and 14 bases separated the two germline ends. The CDR3 consists of 15 residues. CDR1 and CDR2 from the germline V gene are SGHTS and YDEGEE. This chain's CDR3 is CASSLVTGYAYEQYF. The CDR3 bases are TGTGCCAGCAGCTTGGTTACAGGGTATGCTTACGAGCAGTACTTC. Full variable domain (remainder filled in from reference TRBV5-8 and TRBJ2-7): EAGVTQSPTHLIKTRGQQATLRCSPISGHTSVYWYQQALGLGLQFLLWYDEGEERNRGNFPPRFSGRQFPNYSSELNVNALELEDSALYLCASSLVTGYAYEQYFGPGTRLTVT.

J is TRBJ2-7 and V is TRBV25-1; 7 bases are a match to TRBD1. CDR1 and CDR2 (germline): MGHDK, SYGVNS. The CDR3 runs to 15 residues. V was pared by 2 bases and J by 7 bases, with 11 bases of the junction left unmatched. CDR3 sequence: CASSERSGGRNEQYF. Here the CDR3 DNA reads TGTGCCAGCAGTGAACGCTCAGGGGGTAGGAATGAGCAGTACTTC.

This clonotype was picked up a small number of times. The V and J genes are TRBV9 and TRBJ2-3; no reliable D call. This CDR3 spans 14 amino acids. V lost 2 bases, J lost 0 bases, and 7 bases lay in between. The germline V gene encodes CDR1 SGDLS and CDR2 YYNGEE. As DNA, the CDR3 is TGTGCCAGCAGCGTGCGGCCTAGCACAGATACGCAGTATTTT. This gives the protein CASSVRPSTDTQYF.

As regards this clonotype: This is likely a read error, given that the CDR3 carries no conserved phenylalanine or tryptophan at its end. The chain uses TRBV12-3 or TRBV12-4 and TRBJ2-1; either TRBD1 or TRBD2 may fit D (5 bases each). V gave up 3 bases and J gave up 8 bases, with 14 bases separating them. The CDR3 consists of 14 residues. This CDR3 is CASSFQGPEDEQFL. CDR3 in DNA: TGTGCCAGCAGTTTCCAGGGACCGGAGGATGAGCAGTTCTTA.

The genes are TRBV7-9 and TRBJ2-1, with 11 bases that match TRBD2. The CDR3 contains 16 residues. CDR1 is SEHNR, CDR2 FQNEAQ, per germline (reference sequence). Trimming removed 5 bases from V and 3 bases from J; junction bases left unmatched: 6. In DNA form, the CDR3 reads TGTGCCAGCAGCGGCCTGGGACTAGCGGTCTACAATGAGCAGTTCTTC. Its protein is CASSGLGLAVYNEQFF. The whole variable domain, filled in from reference TRBV7-9 and TRBJ2-1, reads DTGVSQNPRHKITKRGQNVTFRCDPISEHNRLYWYRQTLGQGPEFLTYFQNEAQLEKSRLLSDRFSAERPKGSFSTLEIQRTEQGDSAMYLCASSGLGLAVYNEQFFGPGTRLTVL.

This clonotype showed up just a few times. The genes are TRBV7-2 and TRBJ2-3; the D gene is possibly TRBD1 (6 bases). This CDR3 has 16 amino acids. V lost 2 bases to trimming and J lost 0 bases, with 12 bases between them. CDR1 is SGHTA and CDR2 is FQGNSA in the germline V gene. CDR3 DNA: TGTGCCAGCAGCTTATCTTGGACAGCTAGCACAGATACGCAGTATTTT. As protein: CASSLSWTASTDTQYF.

This clonotype was detected only once. This rearrangement joins TRBV2 to TRBJ2-7; 8 nucleotides align to TRBD1. This CDR3 has 13 amino acids. CDR1 and CDR2 (germline): SNHLY, FYNNEI. V lost 5 bases and J lost 7; bases outside the gene matches: 7. CDR3 DNA sequence: TGTGCCAGCAGTCGAGGACAGGGCCAAGAGCAGTACTTC. As protein: CASSRGQGQEQYF.

In its sample, this clonotype was seen a few times. The chain employs TRBV5-1 and TRBJ1-1; no clear D. CDR1 and CDR2 from the germline V gene are SGHRS and YFSETQ. The CDR3 totals 13 residues. The germline V and J ends were trimmed by 4 bases and 3 bases, with 10 bases remaining between them. The CDR3 DNA follows: TGCGCCAGCAGCGTGACTGAAGACACTGAAGCTTTCTTT. It codes for CASSVTEDTEAFF.

This clonotype has only one observation. A read error may be the cause here, since a much bigger clone is one base away. This chain uses TRBV3-1 with TRBJ2-3; D is ambiguous. The CDR3 is 14 amino acids. Germline-derived CDR1 and CDR2 are LGHDT and YNNKEL (reference sequence). CDR3 in DNA: TGTGCCAGCAGCCAAGCGGGCACCACAGATGCGCAGTATTTT. Its translation is CASSQAGTTDAQYF.

This chain uses TRBV20-1 with TRBJ1-1; no firm D call. The V and J ends lost 0 bases and 1 base respectively, with 9 bases between them. This CDR3 is built from 14 residues. Germline values: CDR1 DFQATT, CDR2 SNEGSKA (reference sequence). The CDR3 spells CSARDDGENTEAFF. The CDR3 DNA sequence: TGCAGTGCTAGAGATGATGGGGAGAACACTGAAGCTTTCTTT.

There are a few counts of this clonotype. The chain carries TRBV27 and TRBJ2-3; D not certain. This CDR3 is 15 amino acids long. Germline assignment: CDR1 MNHEY and CDR2 SMNVEV (reference sequence). Trimming took 8 bases from V and 3 from J, leaving 18 bases between them. The chain's CDR3 is CASATTTPLTDTQYF. As DNA, the CDR3 is TGTGCCAGCGCTACGACGACCCCATTAACAGATACGCAGTATTTT.

The chain recombines TRBV20-1 with TRBJ2-7; D might be TRBD2 (6 bases). This CDR3 region has 13 residues. Germline CDR1 and CDR2: DFQATT and SNEGSKA (reference sequence). The V end lost 6 bases, the J end lost 2 bases, and 14 bases lay between the germline ends. DNA of the CDR3: TGCAGTGCAAGGCGGGCGGGGACCTACGAGCAGTACTTC. Translating gives CSARRAGTYEQYF.

Written as DNA, the CDR3 is TGTGCCAGCAGTTCCTTAGCGGGAGAAAGGTACGAGCAGTACTTC. Protein sequence: CASSSLAGERYEQYF. V and J are TRBV27 and TRBJ2-7, with TRBD2 matching 9 bases. This CDR3 has 15 residues. Trimming cost V 4 bases and J 4 bases; bases outside gene matches: 8. Germline V lookup: CDR1 MNHEY, CDR2 SMNVEV (reference sequence).

V gene TRBV29-1 combines with J gene TRBJ2-1; 8 bases fit TRBD1. The germline V gene has CDR1 SQVTM and CDR2 ANQGSEA. The V gene end was trimmed by 4 bases and the J gene end by 5 bases; junction bases not matched to a gene: 1. This CDR3 comprises 12 residues. Written as DNA, the CDR3 is TGCAGCGTTGTACAGGGGGACAATGAGCAGTTCTTC. The encoded protein is CSVVQGDNEQFF.

V usage is TRBV20-1 and J usage is TRBJ1-2; D is ambiguous. The CDR3 has 13 residues. V was trimmed by 0 bases and J by 8 bases, leaving 13 bases between them. Germline V CDR1 and CDR2: DFQATT, SNEGSKA (reference sequence). CDR3 residues: CSARDSAYRGYTF. CDR3 nucleotides: TGCAGTGCTAGAGATTCGGCCTATAGGGGCTACACCTTC.

This clonotype has more than one count but fewer than ten. The chain combines TRBV7-2 with TRBJ1-5; a weak D match, TRBD1 (6 bases). Trimming left V 3 bases short and J 6 bases short, with 9 bases between. The CDR3 is 13 residues long. The germline CDR1 and CDR2 sequences are SGHTA and FQGNSA. CDR3 coding DNA: TGTGCCAGCAGCTTCGCAGGGGTTCAGCCCCAGCATTTT. Translated, it gives CASSFAGVQPQHF. Together with reference TRBV7-2 and TRBJ1-5, the CDR3 gives the full variable domain: GAGVSQSPSNKVTEKGKDVELRCDPISGHTALYWYRQSLGQGLEFLIYFQGNSAPDKSGLPSDRFSAERTGGSVSTLTIQRTQQEDSAVYLCASSFAGVQPQHFGDGTRLSIL.

V gene TRBV7-9 combines with J gene TRBJ2-3, with D perhaps matching TRBD1 (5 bases). The CDR3 length is 18 residues. Germline V gene lookup returns CDR1 SEHNR and CDR2 FQNEAQ (reference sequence). Trimming cost V 2 bases and J 0 bases, with 18 bases left between them. The CDR3 spells CASSLLPTRGKSTDTQYF. The CDR3 region has the DNA TGTGCCAGCAGCTTACTCCCGACAAGGGGAAAAAGCACAGATACGCAGTATTTT. Supplemented by reference TRBV7-9 and TRBJ2-3, the full variable domain reads DTGVSQNPRHKITKRGQNVTFRCDPISEHNRLYWYRQTLGQGPEFLTYFQNEAQLEKSRLLSDRFSAERPKGSFSTLEIQRTEQGDSAMYLCASSLLPTRGKSTDTQYFGPGTRLTVL.